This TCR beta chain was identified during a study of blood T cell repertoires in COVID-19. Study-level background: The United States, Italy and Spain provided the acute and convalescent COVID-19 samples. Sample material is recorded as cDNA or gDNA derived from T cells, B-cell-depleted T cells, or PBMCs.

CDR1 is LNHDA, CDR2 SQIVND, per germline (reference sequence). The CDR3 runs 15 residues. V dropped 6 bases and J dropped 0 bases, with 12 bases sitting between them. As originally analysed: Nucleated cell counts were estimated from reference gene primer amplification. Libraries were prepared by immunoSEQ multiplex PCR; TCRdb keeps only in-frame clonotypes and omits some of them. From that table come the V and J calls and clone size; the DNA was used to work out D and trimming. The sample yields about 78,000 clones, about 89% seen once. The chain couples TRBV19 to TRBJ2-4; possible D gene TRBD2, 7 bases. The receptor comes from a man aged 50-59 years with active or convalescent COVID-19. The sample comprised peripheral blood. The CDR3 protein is CASRGGQLAKNIQYF. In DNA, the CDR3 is TGTGCCAGTAGGGGGGGGCAACTAGCCAAAAACATTCAGTACTTC.